Listed below are T cell receptor beta chains from one sample, sequenced in a study of shared clonotypes between healthy human individuals. Data came from immunoSEQ multiplex PCR; TCRdb stores just in-frame clones and leaves some out. The sample includes some 2 million clones, 85% to 95% seen only once; the top ten take more than 0.1%. Input material: naive CD4+ T cells sorted from blood. Receptor source: a man between 18 and 29 years old in good health. Each CDR3 is given with its conserved first and last residue. The order of the fields is clone size, J gene, V gene, CDR3 length, D gene, CDR3 protein, CDR3 DNA. The D gene is left open where the match is weak. Size values are once, few and many counts, or a class for expanded clones, and some rows have none.

size: once
J: TRBJ2-7
V: TRBV5-1
length: 15
D: NA
CDR3: CASSLTPPPGDEQYF
DNA: TGCGCCAGCAGCTTGACGCCTCCCCCGGGGGACGAGCAGTACTTC

size: NA
J: TRBJ2-5
V: TRBV7-9
length: 14
D: NA
CDR3: CASSSTGEKETQYF
DNA: TGTGCCAGCAGCTCCACAGGAGAGAAAGAGACCCAGTACTTC

size: NA
J: TRBJ1-6
V: TRBV25-1
length: 14
D: NA
CDR3: CASSAWPDGSPLHF
DNA: TGTGCCAGCAGTGCCTGGCCGGATGGTTCACCCCTCCACTTT

size: NA
J: TRBJ2-5
V: TRBV9
length: 14
D: TRBD1
CDR3: CASSATGGKETQYF
DNA: TGTGCCAGCAGCGCCACAGGGGGCAAGGAGACCCAGTACTTC

size: NA
J: TRBJ1-5
V: TRBV2
length: 15
D: NA
CDR3: CASSELSVSNQPQHF
DNA: TGTGCCAGCAGTGAACTCTCAGTCAGCAATCAGCCCCAGCATTTT

size: once
J: TRBJ2-7
V: TRBV9
length: 14
D: NA
CDR3: CASSVAHQLSEQYF
DNA: TGTGCCAGCAGCGTAGCTCACCAGTTATCCGAGCAGTACTTC

size: NA
J: TRBJ2-7
V: TRBV5-1
length: 17
D: NA
CDR3: CASSLAGAGPSTYEQYF
DNA: TGCGCCAGCAGCTTGGCGGGGGCAGGACCAAGCACCTACGAGCAGTACTTC

size: NA
J: TRBJ2-2
V: TRBV18
length: 15
D: NA
CDR3: CASSLTAKNTGELFF
DNA: TGTGCCAGCTCATTGACAGCAAAAAACACCGGGGAGCTGTTTTTT

size: NA
J: TRBJ1-2
V: TRBV7-2
length: 13
D: TRBD1
CDR3: CASRRDSLLGYTF
DNA: TGTGCCAGCCGTCGGGACAGCCTGCTTGGCTACACCTTC

size: NA
J: TRBJ1-6
V: TRBV7-9
length: 15
D: TRBD1
CDR3: CASSLRTGNNSPLHF
DNA: TGTGCCAGCAGCTTGAGGACAGGGAATAATTCACCCCTCCACTTT

size: NA
J: TRBJ2-3
V: TRBV5-1
length: 16
D: NA
CDR3: CASSLEWAGDTDTQYF
DNA: TGCGCCAGCAGCTTGGAATGGGCAGGGGACACAGATACGCAGTATTTT

size: NA
J: TRBJ1-1
V: TRBV6-1
length: 14
D: NA
CDR3: CASSQGGLDTEAFF
DNA: TGTGCCAGCAGCCAAGGGGGGTTGGACACTGAAGCTTTCTTT

size: NA
J: TRBJ2-3
V: TRBV10-2
length: 16
D: NA
CDR3: CASSEFGGVVRDTQYF
DNA: TGCGCCAGCAGTGAGTTTGGGGGAGTGGTCAGAGATACGCAGTATTTT

size: NA
J: TRBJ2-3
V: TRBV7-8
length: 13
D: NA
CDR3: CASSTQGADTQYF
DNA: TGTGCCAGCAGTACTCAGGGTGCAGATACGCAGTATTTT

size: NA
J: TRBJ1-1
V: TRBV27
length: 11
D: NA
CDR3: CASRGYTEAFF
DNA: TGTGCCAGCAGGGGGTACACTGAAGCTTTCTTT

size: once
J: TRBJ1-1
V: TRBV30
length: 12
D: TRBD1
CDR3: CAWGDSKSEAFF
DNA: TGTGCCTGGGGGGACAGCAAGAGTGAAGCTTTCTTT

size: NA
J: TRBJ2-5
V: TRBV27
length: 16
D: NA
CDR3: CASSLKGQRPLETQYF
DNA: TGTGCCAGCAGTTTAAAAGGTCAGCGGCCCTTAGAGACCCAGTACTTC

size: NA
J: TRBJ2-1
V: TRBV5-4
length: 13
D: TRBD1
CDR3: CASSGDRAFGTFF
DNA: TGTGCCAGCAGCGGGGACAGGGCGTTCGGTACGTTCTTC

size: NA
J: TRBJ2-7
V: TRBV11-3
length: 13
D: NA
CDR3: CASSLGHPYEQYF
DNA: TGTGCCAGCAGCTTAGGACACCCCTACGAGCAGTACTTC

size: NA
J: TRBJ2-7
V: TRBV5-1
length: 15
D: TRBD2
CDR3: CASSPLRAGSGEQYF
DNA: TGCGCCAGCAGCCCGCTCCGAGCGGGAAGCGGCGAGCAGTACTTC

size: NA
J: TRBJ2-7
V: TRBV6-5
length: 14
D: TRBD1
CDR3: CASSSRTGPYEQYF
DNA: TGTGCCAGCAGTTCCCGGACAGGTCCCTACGAGCAGTACTTC

size: NA
J: TRBJ1-5
V: TRBV2
length: 13
D: TRBD1
CDR3: CASRRTGNQPQHF
DNA: TGTGCCAGCAGGAGGACAGGAAATCAGCCCCAGCATTTT

size: once
J: TRBJ2-5
V: TRBV7-2
length: 13
D: NA
CDR3: CTSSSGRQETQYF
DNA: TGTACCAGCAGCTCGGGACGGCAAGAGACCCAGTACTTC

size: NA
J: TRBJ2-7
V: TRBV6-1
length: 14
D: NA
CDR3: CASSVGGYSYEQYF
DNA: TGTGCCAGCAGTGTAGGTGGTTACTCCTACGAGCAGTACTTC

size: NA
J: TRBJ1-1
V: TRBV18
length: 13
D: NA
CDR3: CASSPSEGTEAFF
DNA: TGTGCCAGCTCACCCTCGGAGGGGACTGAAGCTTTCTTT

size: NA
J: TRBJ1-5
V: TRBV18
length: 15
D: NA
CDR3: CASSPRKDSLQPQHF
DNA: TGTGCCAGCTCACCCCGGAAAGACAGCCTACAGCCCCAGCATTTT

size: NA
J: TRBJ2-3
V: TRBV6-5
length: 16
D: NA
CDR3: CASSYSIGDRTDTQYF
DNA: TGTGCCAGCAGTTACTCGATAGGAGACCGCACAGATACGCAGTATTTT

size: NA
J: TRBJ1-5
V: TRBV2
length: 14
D: NA
CDR3: CASTASWGFQPQHF
DNA: TGTGCCAGCACGGCCTCTTGGGGATTTCAGCCCCAGCATTTT